The sequence of this T cell receptor (beta chain) was determined in a study of human T cells and chemical hapten exposure. Study-wide background: The study sensitized with 2% DPC on a 2 cm by 2 cm patch of upper inner arm skin.

TCRdb re-analysed the RACE reads in MiXCR, keeping a single row per CDR3 protein. The data contain about 260,000 distinct CDR3 sequences, 7.5% to 9% of them singletons. Time point meaning: pre-sensitization, week 0. The treatment is: therapeutic diphenylcyclopropenone sensitization with weekly scalp DPC. This clonotype was seen more than once but under ten times. This CDR3 spans 17 amino acids. The V gene lost 2 bases and the J gene lost 0 bases, with 11 bases spanning the gap. From germline, CDR1 is MNHNS and CDR2 SASEGT. This clonotype originated in a middle-aged woman with alopecia areata. Some clones in this sample may be carry-over from other donors' samples. The V gene is TRBV6-1, the J gene TRBJ2-6, with no clear D. The sample consisted of whole blood, taken in connection with sensitization to the hapten diphenylcyclopropenone (DPC). Here the CDR3 DNA reads TGTGCCAGCAGTGAAACATTAGTCAGCTCTGGGGCCAACGTCCTGACTTTC. This encodes CASSETLVSSGANVLTF.